These 18 T cell receptor beta chains originate from one sample sequenced in a study of metastatic and nonmetastatic thyroid tumors. Via MiXCR, TCRdb re-called the PCR reads. This table holds 32,000 or so clones, 15% to 20% found once. The entire patient cohort was treatment-naive prior to thyroid surgery. Sequences were obtained from blood. Source of these receptors: a male donor with papillary thyroid cancer or a benign thyroid nodule (not recorded which). Some clones in this sample may be carry-over from other donors' samples.

The table lists this clone with many counts. The CDR3 region has the DNA TGTGCCACTTTTCGGACTGCGAACACCGGGGAGCTGTTTTTT. Amino acids: CATFRTANTGELFF. This sequence joins TRBV6-1 and TRBJ2-2; D is perhaps TRBD2 (5 bases). The V gene's germline CDR1 is MNHNS and CDR2 SASEGT. The CDR3 has 14 residues. V was cut by 10 bases and J by 0 bases, with 12 bases left in between.

In its sample, this clone was seen many times. The gene calls are TRBV7-9 and TRBJ1-6; D not resolved. Germline loops: CDR1 SEHNR, CDR2 FQNEAQ (reference sequence). The CDR3 has 18 amino acids. V lost 1 base and J 6 bases, leaving 19 bases between the germline ends. The chain's CDR3 is CASSLGRATHRANSPLHF. Here the CDR3 DNA reads TGTGCCAGCAGCTTAGGCCGGGCAACCCATAGGGCTAATTCACCCCTCCACTTT.

The chain joins TRBV19 to TRBJ2-4, with D perhaps matching TRBD2 (7 bases). V was trimmed by 9 bases and J by 5 bases, leaving 17 bases between them. This CDR3 spans 14 amino acids. Germline CDR1 LNHDA, CDR2 SQIVND (reference sequence). The CDR3 is CASGARGGENIQYF. As DNA, the CDR3 is TGTGCCAGCGGCGCGAGGGGGGGCGAAAACATTCAGTACTTC.

Many counts were recorded for this clone. V and J are TRBV11-1 and TRBJ1-2, with D possibly matching TRBD1 (6 bases). The CDR3 is 16 residues long. In germline, CDR1 is SGHAT, CDR2 FQDESV (reference sequence). Trimming removed 1 base from V and 2 bases from J, with 14 bases in between. CDR3 sequence reads: CASSLVEGVSNYGYTF. In DNA, the CDR3 is TGTGCCAGCAGCTTAGTGGAGGGGGTAAGCAACTATGGCTACACCTTC.

V is TRBV6-1 and J is TRBJ2-1; TRBD2 matches 13 bases. The germline V gene has CDR1 MNHNS and CDR2 SASEGT. The CDR3 has 15 residues. V was pared by 7 bases and J by 4 bases, with 4 bases of the junction left unmatched. CDR3 protein: CASTELAGGYNEQFF. In nucleotides, the CDR3 is TGTGCCAGCACCGAACTAGCGGGAGGGTACAATGAGCAGTTCTTC.

The gene calls are TRBV20-1 and TRBJ2-5; tentative D call: TRBD1 (7 bases). The ends were cut back, 6 bases at V and 7 bases at J, with 12 bases in the middle. Germline CDR1 reads DFQATT; CDR2 reads SNEGSKA (reference sequence). The CDR3 has 11 residues. The CDR3 loop reads CSADREVTQYF. CDR3 nucleotide sequence: TGCAGTGCAGACAGGGAGGTGACCCAGTACTTC.

This clone was seen repeatedly, ten times or more. This chain joins TRBV12-5 and TRBJ2-7; weak D call: TRBD2 (6 bases). V lost 4 bases and J lost 10, with 14 bases in between. CDR1 is LGHNT, CDR2 FRNRAP, per germline. The CDR3 spans 12 residues. CDR3 nucleotides: TGTGCTAGTGGTTGGGAGGTTGGCAGTCAGTACTTC. Amino acid sequence: CASGWEVGSQYF.

This clone was detected ten times or more. This chain connects TRBV5-4 to TRBJ2-1; D is uncertain. With 3 bases removed from V and 4 bases from J, the gap between germline ends came to 14 bases. CDR3 length: 15 residues. In germline, CDR1 is SGHNT, CDR2 YYREEE (reference sequence). This chain's CDR3 is CASSSVNRVYNEQFF. In nucleotides, the CDR3 is TGTGCCAGCAGCTCCGTTAACCGGGTTTACAATGAGCAGTTCTTC.

The chain links TRBV7-9 to TRBJ2-1; the D gene could be TRBD1 or TRBD2 (5 bases each). This CDR3 region has 12 residues. Germline V CDR1 and CDR2: SEHNR, FQNEAQ (reference sequence). The V and J ends lost 5 bases and 15 bases respectively, with 17 bases between them. CDR3 amino acids: CASSPGSGPVFF. CDR3 coding DNA: TGTGCCAGCAGCCCAGGGTCGGGACCCGTGTTCTTC.

This clone is judged medium-sized. This chain joins TRBV6-1 and TRBJ2-3; perhaps TRBD1 as D (5 bases). Trimming stripped 4 bases from V and 2 bases from J, with 7 bases between. This CDR3 is built from 13 residues. Germline V gene sequence: CDR1 MNHNS, CDR2 SASEGT. The CDR3 protein is CASSVTDTDTQYF. The CDR3 coding sequence is TGTGCCAGCAGTGTGACAGACACAGATACGCAGTATTTT.

This clone was seen repeatedly, ten times or more. The chain joins TRBV14 to TRBJ2-1; 7 bases are a match to TRBD1. This CDR3 is built from 15 residues. CDR1 SGHDN and CDR2 FVKESK come from the germline V gene. V dropped 4 bases and J dropped 4; count of bases not matched to a gene: 7. The CDR3 is CASSRPGQLYNEQFF. The CDR3 bases are TGTGCCAGCAGCCGACCGGGACAGCTTTACAATGAGCAGTTCTTC.

V is TRBV12-3 or TRBV12-4 and J is TRBJ1-4; the D gene is possibly TRBD1 (5 bases). Deletions cut 5 bases from V and 8 bases from J, with 15 bases between. This CDR3 spans 14 amino acids. Here the CDR3 reads CASSQVQVKEKLFF. CDR3 in DNA: TGTGCCAGCAGTCAGGTACAGGTGAAGGAAAAACTGTTTTTT.

This clone was seen many times. Different DNA sequences within this sample yield the same CDR3. This chain uses TRBV5-4 with TRBJ2-5; the D is unclear. The ends were cut back, 3 bases at V and 1 base at J, with 4 bases in the middle. This CDR3 comprises 12 residues. The germline CDR1 and CDR2 sequences are SGHNT and YYREEE (reference sequence). The CDR3 nucleotides read TGTGCCAGCAGCTACTTCCAAGAGACCCAGTACTTC. Its translation is CASSYFQETQYF.

This clone showed up many times. The chain uses TRBV19 and TRBJ2-1, with 9 nucleotides matching TRBD2. Germline-derived CDR1 and CDR2 are LNHDA and SQIVND (reference sequence). The CDR3 has 17 residues. The J segment lost 5 bases and the V segment lost 7 bases, leaving 15 bases of the junction unmatched. CDR3 coding DNA: TGTGCCAGTACCGATGGGGGCGTAGCGGGGGTTCACAATGAGCAGTTCTTC. Its translation is CASTDGGVAGVHNEQFF.

This clone occurred many times. The chain carries TRBV3-1 and TRBJ2-7; 11 nucleotides agree with TRBD2. J lost 2 bases, V lost 0 bases, and 3 bases had no gene match. This CDR3 has 16 residues. Germline-derived CDR1 and CDR2 are LGHDT and YNNKEL (reference sequence). The CDR3 region has the DNA TGTGCCAGCAGCCAAGATAGACTAGCGGGGACCTACGAGCAGTACTTC. It encodes CASSQDRLAGTYEQYF.

This clone has ten or more counts. Other DNA sequences within the sample encode an identical CDR3. The chain combines TRBV9 with TRBJ1-1; D perhaps matches TRBD1 (5 bases). The V end was cut by 6 bases, the J end by 5 bases, with 11 bases between. The CDR3 sequence is 12 residues long. Per the germline V gene, CDR1 is SGDLS and CDR2 is YYNGEE. The CDR3 loop reads CASNQGGTEAFF. In nucleotides, the CDR3 is TGTGCCAGCAACCAGGGAGGAACTGAAGCTTTCTTT. Variable domain in full (rest from reference TRBV9 and TRBJ1-1): DSGVTQTPKHLITATGQRVTLRCSPRSGDLSVYWYQQSLDQGLQFLIQYYNGEERAKGNILERFSAQQFPDLHSELNLSSLELGDSALYFCASNQGGTEAFFGQGTRLTVV.

The gene calls are TRBV11-2 and TRBJ2-2; tentative D call: TRBD1 (6 bases). Germline CDR1 is SGHAT and CDR2 is FQNNGV. The CDR3 is 14 amino acids. The V end lost 4 bases, the J end lost 1 base, and 7 bases lay between the germline ends. CDR3 residues: CASSSQGNTGELFF. The CDR3 coding sequence is TGTGCCAGCAGCTCACAGGGGAACACCGGGGAGCTGTTTTTT. The full variable domain, with the rest looked up from reference TRBV11-2 and TRBJ2-2, is EAGVAQSPRYKIIEKRQSVAFWCNPISGHATLYWYQQILGQGPKLLIQFQNNGVVDDSQLPKDRFSAERLKGVDSTLKIQPAKLEDSAVYLCASSSQGNTGELFFGEGSRLTVL.

In its sample, this clone was seen many times. The V gene is TRBV19, the J gene TRBJ1-3; weak D call: TRBD1 (6 bases). The V gene lost 5 bases and the J gene lost 0 bases, with 20 bases spanning the gap. Germline loops: CDR1 LNHDA, CDR2 SQIVND (reference sequence). The length of the CDR3 is 18 residues. The CDR3 bases are TGTGCCAGTAGTCAAAGGGACACCCTGGGCCTCTCTGGAAACACCATATATTTT. Protein: CASSQRDTLGLSGNTIYF.